This entry concerns a single T cell receptor beta chain. The junction departs from the called germline gene at one end, perhaps through a read error. This sample is drawn from a study of blood T cell repertoires in COVID-19. Study in general: The United States, Italy and Spain supplied acute and convalescent COVID-19 samples. PBMCs, B-cell-depleted T cells, or T cells provided the cDNA or gDNA that made up the material.

Seattle enrolled patients during active infection and tracked them longitudinally. Only in-frame clones appear in the TCRdb table, and some are missing; sequencing was by immunoSEQ multiplex PCR. The profile shows approximately 120,000 clones, approximately 85% of them singletons. The CDR3 has 15 residues. CDR1 is SGHTA, CDR2 FQGNSA, per germline. V and J are TRBV7-2 and TRBJ1-1; D remains ambiguous. The receptor was derived from a woman aged 80 or older with COVID-19, enrolled during active disease. Sample: peripheral blood. Here the CDR3 reads CAGSSSRRANTEAFF. The CDR3 DNA sequence: TGTGCCGGCAGCTCCTCCAGGAGGGCGAACACTGAAGCTTTCTTT.